This is a list of T cell receptor beta chains from one sample in a study of blood T cells in healthy people across ages. TCRdb itself ran the 5' RACE reads through MiXCR, one entry per CDR3 protein. The table shows some 860,000 distinct CDR3 sequences, with 56% occurring only once. The sequencing input was blood. The receptor set was obtained from a man aged 35 to 55 in good health. The CDR3 runs from the conserved cysteine through the conserved F or W. Fields, in order: D gene, J gene, V gene, CDR3 length, clone size, CDR3 protein, CDR3 DNA. D genes are given only for firm matches. Not every row has a clone size; where given, it reads once, few, many or a size class.

- | TRBJ2-2 | TRBV29-1 | 15 | - | CSVELWAGSTGELFF | TGCAGCGTTGAGTTATGGGCAGGGAGCACCGGGGAGCTGTTTTTT
- | TRBJ2-3 | TRBV5-6 | 16 | - | CASSSEIQGGTDTQYF | TGTGCCAGCAGCTCGGAGATACAGGGCGGCACAGATACGCAGTATTTT
TRBD1 | TRBJ2-3 | TRBV7-2 | 18 | - | CASSSRRTGTGSTDTQYF | TGTGCCAGCAGCTCTCGGAGAACCGGGACAGGCAGCACAGATACGCAGTATTTT
TRBD1 | TRBJ2-3 | TRBV18 | 16 | - | CASSPRDSQAQYTQYF | TGTGCCAGCTCACCAAGGGACAGCCAAGCACAATATACGCAGTATTTT
- | TRBJ1-6 | TRBV12-3/TRBV12-4 | 15 | - | CASSLAGGAYSPLHF | TGTGCCAGCAGTTTAGCGGGGGGGGCTTATTCACCCCTCCACTTT
- | TRBJ1-2 | TRBV12-3/TRBV12-4 | 11 | - | CASTVEYGYTF | TGTGCCAGCACCGTAGAATATGGCTACACCTTC
TRBD2 | TRBJ2-5 | TRBV5-1 | 13 | - | CASSPNSEREQYF | TGCGCCAGCAGCCCCAACTCAGAGCGGGAGCAGTACTTC
TRBD2 | TRBJ2-1 | TRBV7-2 | 14 | - | CASRPSGGAFEQFF | TGTGCCAGCAGGCCTAGCGGGGGGGCTTTCGAGCAGTTCTTC
TRBD2 | TRBJ2-3 | TRBV25-1 | 18 | - | CASSALAGTRSSTDTQYF | TGTGCCAGCAGTGCCCTAGCGGGGACAAGATCTAGCACAGATACGCAGTATTTT
TRBD2 | TRBJ2-5 | TRBV20-1 | 15 | - | CSLNGLAGVGETQYF | TGCAGTCTAAACGGATTAGCGGGAGTAGGAGAGACCCAGTACTTC
- | TRBJ1-6 | TRBV27 | 17 | - | CASSSEIPGHYNSPLHF | TGTGCCAGCAGCTCTGAAATTCCGGGACACTATAATTCACCCCTCCACTTT
- | TRBJ2-3 | TRBV12-3/TRBV12-4 | 18 | - | CASSCFCRSTQTTDTQYF | TGTGCCAGCAGTTGCTTTTGCCGGTCGACGCAGACCACAGATACGCAGTATTTT
- | TRBJ2-3 | TRBV10-3 | 13 | few | CAISEANSDTQYF | TGTGCCATCAGTGAGGCGAATTCGGATACGCAGTATTTT
- | TRBJ2-3 | TRBV7-2 | 14 | - | CASSLLFSTDTQYF | TGTGCCAGCAGCTTACTCTTCAGCACAGATACGCAGTATTTT
- | TRBJ2-1 | TRBV28 | 15 | once | CASNRPAHRVGEQFF | TGTGCCAGCAACCGCCCAGCACACCGGGTTGGGGAGCAGTTCTTC
- | TRBJ1-5 | TRBV29-1 | 13 | - | CSVEAGADQPQHF | TGCAGCGTTGAAGCGGGTGCTGATCAGCCCCAGCATTTT
- | TRBJ1-1 | TRBV7-2 | 12 | - | CASSTADTEAFF | TGTGCCAGCAGCACCGCTGACACTGAAGCTTTCTTT
- | TRBJ1-2 | TRBV20-1 | 13 | - | CSASSGDLWSYTF | TGCAGTGCTAGCTCAGGGGACCTATGGAGCTACACCTTC
- | TRBJ2-7 | TRBV20-1 | 15 | few | CSARDHGGIGHEQYF | TGCAGTGCTAGAGATCATGGGGGGATCGGGCACGAGCAGTACTTC
TRBD2 | TRBJ2-7 | TRBV7-9 | 16 | - | CASSSETSGKPYEQYF | TGTGCCAGCAGCTCAGAAACTAGCGGGAAACCCTACGAGCAGTACTTC
- | TRBJ2-7 | TRBV4-3 | 14 | few | CASSQDTEAYEQYF | TGCGCCAGCAGCCAAGACACGGAGGCCTACGAGCAGTACTTC
- | TRBJ1-2 | TRBV29-1 | 11 | few | CSALRQQGYTF | TGCAGCGCCCTTCGTCAGCAAGGCTACACCTTC
- | TRBJ2-3 | TRBV5-1 | 17 | once | CASSFDKFLGSTDTQYF | TGCGCCAGCAGCTTTGATAAATTTCTAGGGAGCACAGATACGCAGTATTTT
- | TRBJ2-1 | TRBV12-3/TRBV12-4 | 11 | - | CASSPDWGQFF | TGTGCCAGCAGTCCGGACTGGGGGCAGTTCTTC
TRBD1 | TRBJ2-5 | TRBV9 | 16 | once | CASSLPRTGVKETQYF | TGTGCCAGCAGCCTACCCCGGACAGGGGTAAAGGAGACCCAGTACTTC
- | TRBJ2-3 | TRBV5-1 | 14 | - | CASSTGQAPDTQYF | TGCGCCAGCAGCACAGGCCAGGCACCAGATACGCAGTATTTT
- | TRBJ2-4 | TRBV3-1 | 15 | - | CASSQVVGAKNIQYF | TGTGCCAGCAGCCAAGTTGTCGGGGCCAAAAACATTCAGTACTTC
- | TRBJ2-3 | TRBV28 | 17 | few | CASSLAGLEKSTDTQYF | TGTGCCAGCAGTTTAGCGGGTCTTGAAAAAAGCACAGATACGCAGTATTTT
TRBD1 | TRBJ2-7 | TRBV2 | 13 | once | CASLWTGRPEQYF | TGTGCCAGCCTTTGGACAGGGCGTCCTGAGCAGTACTTC
- | TRBJ2-1 | TRBV4-2 | 17 | - | CASSQFRAEDSYNEQFF | TGTGCCAGCAGCCAGTTTAGAGCGGAGGACTCCTACAATGAGCAGTTCTTC
TRBD1 | TRBJ2-1 | TRBV7-2 | 15 | few | CASSLGDRGHNEQFF | TGTGCCAGCAGCTTAGGGGACAGGGGGCACAATGAGCAGTTCTTC
- | TRBJ2-7 | TRBV6-2/TRBV6-3 | 14 | few | CASSQDSAMNEQYF | TGTGCCAGCAGCCAGGACAGTGCGATGAACGAGCAGTACTTC
TRBD1 | TRBJ2-3 | TRBV7-3 | 15 | - | CASSLRRTGTDTQYF | TGTGCCAGCAGCTTGCGACGGACAGGAACAGATACGCAGTATTTT
- | TRBJ2-7 | TRBV29-1 | 12 | few | CSVRDQFYEQYF | TGCAGCGTCAGGGACCAATTTTACGAGCAGTACTTC
TRBD2 | TRBJ2-7 | TRBV4-1 | 17 | - | CASSQAPGLTTTYEQYF | TGCGCCAGCAGCCAAGCTCCGGGACTAACTACCACCTACGAGCAGTACTTC
TRBD2 | TRBJ2-3 | TRBV10-3 | 15 | - | CATSGLAGSTDTQYF | TGTGCCACCTCGGGACTAGCGGGAAGCACAGATACGCAGTATTTT
- | TRBJ2-5 | TRBV19 | 16 | once | CASSIPGAHNLRGQYF | TGTGCCAGTAGTATTCCGGGGGCCCACAATCTACGAGGGCAGTACTTC
TRBD2 | TRBJ2-5 | TRBV6-1 | 15 | few | CASSEVAGEQETQYF | TGTGCCAGCAGTGAAGTAGCGGGAGAACAAGAGACCCAGTACTTC
TRBD1 | TRBJ2-5 | TRBV27 | 16 | few | CASSNGQGRSRETQYF | TGTGCCAGCAGTAATGGACAGGGGAGGTCTCGAGAGACCCAGTACTTC
- | TRBJ2-3 | TRBV2 | 13 | - | CASLSDGGGTQYF | TGTGCCAGCCTAAGCGACGGTGGCGGTACGCAGTATTTT
- | TRBJ2-2 | TRBV5-1 | 15 | few | CASAGVELNTGELFF | TGCGCCAGCGCCGGGGTAGAGCTGAACACCGGGGAGCTGTTTTTT
- | TRBJ2-7 | TRBV25-1 | 13 | - | CATATRVPYEQYF | TGTGCCACCGCGACCAGGGTTCCCTACGAGCAGTACTTC
TRBD2 | TRBJ2-1 | TRBV12-3/TRBV12-4 | 14 | - | CANSWGTNPCEQFF | TGTGCCAACAGTTGGGGGACTAACCCATGTGAGCAGTTCTTC
- | TRBJ2-5 | TRBV2 | 14 | few | CASRKTGEQETQYF | TGTGCCAGCAGGAAAACGGGGGAACAAGAGACCCAGTACTTC
- | TRBJ1-2 | TRBV12-3/TRBV12-4 | 15 | - | CVSSFAGNADHGYTF | TGTGTCAGCAGTTTTGCAGGGAACGCTGACCATGGCTACACCTTC
TRBD2 | TRBJ2-3 | TRBV12-3/TRBV12-4 | 20 | - | CASSRPGLAGGTGSTDTQYF | TGTGCCAGCAGTCGCCCGGGACTAGCGGGAGGGACGGGAAGCACAGATACGCAGTATTTT
TRBD1 | TRBJ1-2 | TRBV5-1 | 14 | - | CASSVQGEDYGYTF | TGCGCCAGCAGCGTTCAGGGGGAGGACTATGGCTACACCTTC
TRBD1 | TRBJ1-1 | TRBV3-1 | 13 | once | CASSQGRQGEAFF | TGTGCCAGCAGCCAAGGGAGACAGGGGGAAGCTTTCTTT
TRBD1 | TRBJ2-1 | TRBV28 | 13 | - | CASRSGTGNEQFF | TGTGCCAGCAGATCCGGGACAGGTAATGAGCAGTTCTTC
- | TRBJ2-6 | TRBV25-1 | 16 | - | CASSEYRGAGANVLTF | TGTGCCAGCAGTGAATATAGGGGCGCTGGGGCCAACGTCCTGACTTTC
- | TRBJ2-7 | TRBV27 | 14 | few | CASSFASFHYEQYF | TGTGCCAGCAGTTTTGCCAGTTTCCACTACGAGCAGTACTTC
TRBD1 | TRBJ1-2 | TRBV24-1 | 16 | few | CATSDSNRGLMDGYTF | TGTGCCACCAGTGATTCCAACAGGGGGCTTATGGATGGCTACACCTTC
- | TRBJ2-5 | TRBV20-1 | 15 | few | CSAGTAGGGTETQYF | TGCAGTGCCGGGACAGCCGGAGGGGGTACAGAGACCCAGTACTTC
TRBD2 | TRBJ2-3 | TRBV7-8 | 17 | - | CASRSQVGRGVRDTQYF | TGTGCCAGCAGGAGTCAGGTGGGGCGGGGGGTTAGAGATACGCAGTATTTT
- | TRBJ1-5 | TRBV14 | 12 | - | CASSQYNQPQHF | TGTGCCAGCAGCCAATACAATCAGCCCCAGCATTTT
- | TRBJ2-5 | TRBV11-2 | 15 | - | CASSLFPASAETQYF | TGTGCCAGCAGCTTATTTCCCGCAAGCGCAGAGACCCAGTACTTC